Listed below are T cell receptor beta chains from one sample, sequenced in a study of identical twins. Using its own MiXCR run on the 5' RACE reads, TCRdb lists one record per CDR3 protein. This sample has around 960,000 distinct CDR3 sequences, with 9% to 15% found just once. These sequences were also reported in another study, on yellow fever vaccine responses in identical twins.

The material sequenced was PBMCs. The source of these receptors is a woman aged 18-29 years in good health. CDR3s include the opening cysteine and the closing phenylalanine or tryptophan. D genes are given only for firm matches. Size is stated for part of the rows, as once, few or many counts, or as a class when the clone is expanded.

J,V,size,D,length,DNA,CDR3
TRBJ2-7,TRBV29-1,.,.,13,TGCAGCGTTGAAGGGGGGCAGACCTACGAGCAGTACTTC,CSVEGGQTYEQYF
TRBJ2-5,TRBV18,.,.,16,TGTGCCAGCTCACAGACACCGACAGCTGGGGGAGAGACCCAGTACTTC,CASSQTPTAGGETQYF
TRBJ2-1,TRBV3-1,many,.,13,TGTGCCAGCAGCCAGGGGGTTTTTGGTACGGGGTTCTTC,CASSQGVFGTGFF
TRBJ1-2,TRBV15,.,TRBD1,15,TGTGCCACCAGCAGAGGACAGGGTGATCACTATGGCTACACCTTC,CATSRGQGDHYGYTF
TRBJ2-1,TRBV28,few,TRBD2,17,TGTGCCAGCAGTTCCTCCGGGACTAGCGGGGGGGCCCATGAGCAGTTCTTC,CASSSSGTSGGAHEQFF
TRBJ2-5,TRBV28,few,.,15,TGTGCCAGCAGTTATAGAACGGGGGGCTTCGAGACCCAGTACTTC,CASSYRTGGFETQYF
TRBJ2-2,TRBV28,few,.,17,TGTGCCAGCAGTTTTAGCTTGGTGTTCGCGAACACCGGGGAGCTGTTTTTT,CASSFSLVFANTGELFF
TRBJ1-6,TRBV4-1,.,.,15,TGCGCCAGCAGCCAAGACAGGGTGACGGGGTCACCCCTCCACTTT,CASSQDRVTGSPLHF
TRBJ1-5,TRBV7-2,.,.,13,TGTGCCAGCAGCGTGGGCCTCAATCAGCCCCAGCATTTT,CASSVGLNQPQHF
TRBJ2-7,TRBV27,few,.,15,TGTGCCAGCAGTAGCCGGGGTTCCCCGTCCTACGAGCAGTACTTC,CASSSRGSPSYEQYF
TRBJ2-5,TRBV5-1,few,TRBD1,14,TGCGCCAGCAGCTGGGGACAGCGGCAAGAGACCCAGTACTTC,CASSWGQRQETQYF
TRBJ2-7,TRBV12-5,.,.,12,TGTGCTAGTGGCCACGGGGGATCCGAGCAGTACTTC,CASGHGGSEQYF
TRBJ2-5,TRBV5-5,.,.,14,TGTGCCAGCAGCTTACCGAATTTCCAAGAGACCCAGTACTTC,CASSLPNFQETQYF
TRBJ2-1,TRBV5-6,.,TRBD2,17,TGTGCCAGCAGGCCTCTCAAGGTAGCGGGAGCCTACAATGAGCAGTTCTTC,CASRPLKVAGAYNEQFF